The 27 T cell receptor beta chains below were found in one sample sequenced in a study of T cells after yellow fever vaccination. TCRdb used MiXCR to reprocess the 5' RACE reads, holding one entry per CDR3 protein. The table lists about 130,000 distinct CDR3 sequences, less than 8.5% of them singletons. The sample in question was CD4+ T cells sorted from PBMCs, obtained 10 days after the yellow fever booster vaccination. These receptors originate from a man in his thirties or forties who received the YFV17D yellow fever vaccine.

This clonotype was recorded many times. This chain uses TRBV3-1 with TRBJ2-7; no clear D gene. V was cut by 1 base and J by 3 bases, with 19 bases left in between. CDR3 length equals 17 residues. The V gene's germline CDR1 is LGHDT and CDR2 YNNKEL (reference sequence). The CDR3 protein is CASSQGDVGLKIYEQYF. The CDR3 DNA sequence: TGTGCCAGCAGCCAAGGTGACGTGGGCCTGAAAATCTACGAGCAGTACTTC.

This clonotype was counted many times. This sequence joins TRBV29-1 and TRBJ2-3; D is perhaps TRBD1 or TRBD2 (5 bases each). Germline V gene lookup returns CDR1 SQVTM and CDR2 ANQGSEA. The CDR3 covers 11 residues. V was trimmed by 7 bases and J by 6 bases, leaving 11 bases between them. The CDR3 reads CSGERGDTQYF. The CDR3 DNA follows: TGCAGCGGTGAGAGGGGTGATACGCAGTATTTT.

There are many counts of this clonotype. The rearrangement links TRBV10-3 to TRBJ2-4, with a tentative D call TRBD1 (6 bases). With 10 bases removed from V and 0 bases from J, the gap between germline ends came to 22 bases. The CDR3 has 17 amino acids. Per the germline V gene, CDR1 is ENHRY and CDR2 is SYGVKD. CDR3 DNA: TGTGCCACCTCCCTGTCCGGGACACTCCTAGCCAAAAACATTCAGTACTTC. Protein product: CATSLSGTLLAKNIQYF.

With respect to this clonotype: A read error may explain this, as a much larger clone is one base away. The chain has TRBV5-6 and TRBJ2-3; 10 nucleotides line up with TRBD2. This CDR3 spans 16 amino acids. Germline CDR1 and CDR2: SGHDT and YYEEEE. In DNA form, the CDR3 reads TGTACCAGCAGCTTACTAGCGGGGCGGATCACAGATACGCAGTATTTT. Translated: CTSSLLAGRITDTQYF.

This clonotype has only one observation. This may be a read error: a much more frequent sequence differs by one nucleotide. The CDR3 here is CASSTGQLNELFF. The DNA for the CDR3 is TGTGCCAGCAGCACGGGACAGCTAAATGAGCTGTTCTTC. This sequence joins TRBV7-2 and TRBJ2-1, with 7 bases lining up with TRBD1. The CDR3 has 13 residues. The germline gives CDR1 SGHTA, CDR2 FQGNSA. The variable domain in full, with the rest retrieved from reference TRBV7-2 and TRBJ2-1, is GAGVSQSPSNKVTEKGKDVELRCDPISGHTALYWYRQSLGQGLEFLIYFQGNSAPDKSGLPSDRFSAERTGGSVSTLTIQRTQQEDSAVYLCASSTGQLNELFFGPGTRLTVL.

This clonotype showed up many times. The rearrangement uses TRBV18 and TRBJ2-2; D is unresolved. Trimming took off 4 bases at V and 3 bases at J, with 3 bases between the two ends. The germline CDR1 and CDR2 sequences are KGHSH and LQKENI. This CDR3 is 12 amino acids long. The CDR3 region is CASSLYTGELFF. CDR3 bases: TGTGCCAGCTCACTATACACCGGGGAGCTGTTTTTT.

This clonotype was detected many times. This chain connects TRBV6-5 to TRBJ2-7; TRBD1 is a possible D gene (5 bases). The V and J ends lost 7 bases and 0 bases respectively, with 10 bases between them. This CDR3 is 13 amino acids long. The germline gives CDR1 MNHEY, CDR2 SVGAGI. Written as DNA, the CDR3 is TGTGCCAGCACTAGGGGTAACTCCTACGAGCAGTACTTC. Encoded protein: CASTRGNSYEQYF.

The genes are TRBV27 and TRBJ1-1; the D is unclear. The CDR3 sequence is 13 residues long. The V and J ends lost 3 bases and 4 bases respectively, with 9 bases between them. The V gene's germline CDR1 is MNHEY and CDR2 SMNVEV (reference sequence). The CDR3 loop is CASSFLDFTEAFF. DNA for the CDR3: TGTGCCAGCAGTTTCCTGGACTTCACTGAAGCTTTCTTT.

Remarks on this clonotype: This sequence may be a read error, since a much larger clone differs from it by one base. This chain joins TRBV20-1 and TRBJ1-4; the match to TRBD1 covers 8 bases. The CDR3 is 14 amino acids. J gave up 7 bases and V 4 bases, and 8 bases lay outside the gene matches. CDR1 is DFQATT and CDR2 is SNEGSKA in the germline V gene (reference sequence). CDR3 bases: TGCAGTGCTACGAAAGGACAGGGAGTTGAAAAACTGTTTTTT. This sequence encodes CSATKGQGVEKLFF.

This clonotype was counted many times. V is TRBV29-1 and J is TRBJ2-1; D gene unclear. Trimming removed 5 bases at V and 8 bases at J, with 13 bases between. Germline V lookup: CDR1 SQVTM, CDR2 ANQGSEA. This CDR3 spans 12 amino acids. The CDR3 loop is CSVTMAMDEQFF. DNA of the CDR3: TGCAGCGTTACTATGGCGATGGATGAGCAGTTCTTC.

This clonotype was seen repeatedly, ten times or more. The chain joins TRBV20-1 to TRBJ2-1, with 8 bases matching TRBD1. The germline V gene encodes CDR1 DFQATT and CDR2 SNEGSKA (reference sequence). The CDR3 is made up of 13 amino acids. V lost 3 bases and J lost 7; bases outside the gene matches: 5. CDR3 coding DNA: TGCAGTGCTAGGGCGACAGGGGTTAATGAGCAGTTCTTC. It specifies CSARATGVNEQFF.

This clonotype was picked up many times. The chain carries TRBV10-1 and TRBJ1-1; D is unclear. Per germline, CDR1 WNHNN and CDR2 SYGVQD (reference sequence). Trimming left V 3 bases short and J 4 bases short, with 6 bases between. The CDR3 has 12 residues. The CDR3 is CASSDGITEAFF. The CDR3 coding sequence is TGCGCCAGCAGTGATGGGATCACTGAAGCTTTCTTT.

The sample holds many counts of this clonotype. The chain has TRBV20-1 and TRBJ2-1; 13 positions agree with TRBD2. Germline CDR1 reads DFQATT; CDR2 reads SNEGSKA (reference sequence). The CDR3 extends over 16 amino acids. The J segment lost 10 bases and the V segment lost 3 bases, leaving 12 bases of the junction unmatched. CDR3 region: CSASPLTSGREQEQFF. The CDR3 nucleotides read TGCAGTGCTAGCCCCTTAACTAGCGGGAGGGAACAAGAGCAGTTCTTC.

This clonotype was detected ten times or more. CDR3 protein: CASSHARWATSSYNEQFF. CDR3 nucleotides: TGTGCCAGCAGCCACGCGAGGTGGGCTACGAGCTCCTACAATGAGCAGTTCTTC. The V and J genes are TRBV11-2 and TRBJ2-1; D is ambiguous. CDR3 length: 18 amino acids. Germline lookup yields CDR1 SGHAT and CDR2 FQNNGV. The germline V and J ends were trimmed by 5 bases and 0 bases, with 20 bases remaining between them. Variable domain in full (rest from reference TRBV11-2 and TRBJ2-1): EAGVAQSPRYKIIEKRQSVAFWCNPISGHATLYWYQQILGQGPKLLIQFQNNGVVDDSQLPKDRFSAERLKGVDSTLKIQPAKLEDSAVYLCASSHARWATSSYNEQFFGPGTRLTVL.

This clonotype was seen repeatedly, ten times or more. V is TRBV10-3 and J is TRBJ2-5; D gene ambiguous. This CDR3 contains 15 residues. Between the trimmed V and J ends, which lost 0 bases and 4 bases, there was a span of 12 bases. Germline V lookup: CDR1 ENHRY, CDR2 SYGVKD. CDR3: CAISESKGGGETQYF. DNA for the CDR3: TGTGCCATCAGTGAGTCGAAGGGTGGCGGAGAGACCCAGTACTTC.

The CDR3 loop is CSASGRNQPQHF. CDR3 in DNA: TGCAGCGCATCAGGTCGCAATCAGCCCCAGCATTTT. The J gene is TRBJ1-5, the V gene TRBV29-1; D ambiguous. The V and J ends lost 7 bases and 2 bases respectively, with 9 bases between them. CDR3 size: 12 residues. Germline assignment: CDR1 SQVTM and CDR2 ANQGSEA.

This clonotype was recorded at least ten times. The chain couples TRBV7-2 to TRBJ1-5, with D perhaps TRBD1 (6 bases). The CDR3 covers 15 residues. The germline gives CDR1 SGHTA, CDR2 FQGNSA. Trimming stripped 4 bases from V and 3 bases from J, with 13 bases between. CDR3 sequence reads: CASSSDGTNNQPQHF. The CDR3 region has the DNA TGTGCCAGCAGCTCAGACGGGACAAACAATCAGCCCCAGCATTTT.

There are many counts of this clonotype. The chain joins TRBV20-1 to TRBJ2-3, with TRBD2 matching over 7 bases. Germline V gene lookup returns CDR1 DFQATT and CDR2 SNEGSKA (reference sequence). J lost 4 bases, V lost 2 bases, and 6 bases had no gene match. The CDR3 is 14 residues long. The CDR3 nucleotides are TGCAGTGCTAGAAGAGCGGGATTCGCAGATACGCAGTATTTT. Its translation is CSARRAGFADTQYF.

This clonotype was recorded at least ten times. J is TRBJ2-1 and V is TRBV20-1; unclear D gene. The CDR3 runs to 14 residues. The V gene lost 0 bases and the J gene lost 3 bases, with 9 bases spanning the gap. Per germline, CDR1 DFQATT and CDR2 SNEGSKA (reference sequence). The CDR3 sequence: CSAREVNNYNEQFF. CDR3 in DNA: TGCAGTGCTAGAGAGGTGAATAACTACAATGAGCAGTTCTTC.

This rearrangement joins TRBV7-8 to TRBJ2-7, with 9 bases identical to TRBD2. The CDR3 extends over 14 amino acids. CDR1 is SGHVS and CDR2 is FQNEAQ in the germline V gene. J was trimmed by 6 bases and V by 5 bases; bases with no gene match: 8. The CDR3 here is CASSRTSERGEQYF. The CDR3 DNA reads as TGTGCCAGCAGCCGGACTAGCGAGCGCGGCGAGCAGTACTTC. Drawing the rest from reference TRBV7-8 and TRBJ2-7, the complete variable domain is GAGVSQSPRYKVAKRGQDVALRCDPISGHVSLFWYQQALGQGPEFLTYFQNEAQLDKSGLPSDRFFAERPEGSVSTLKIQRTQQEDSAVYLCASSRTSERGEQYFGPGTRLTVT.

This clonotype was counted many times. J is TRBJ1-2 and V is TRBV10-3; D perhaps matches TRBD1 (5 bases). V dropped 11 bases and J dropped 1 base, with 14 bases sitting between them. Germline CDR1 reads ENHRY; CDR2 reads SYGVKD. The CDR3 has 13 residues. The CDR3, as DNA: TGTGCCTCAAAACGGGACGTTAACTATGGCTACACCTTC. Its protein product is CASKRDVNYGYTF.

This clonotype came up many times. The chain couples TRBV5-4 to TRBJ2-5; D is uncertain. Germline V gives CDR1 SGHNT, CDR2 YYREEE (reference sequence). CDR3 length: 14 residues. V shed 4 bases and J shed 4 bases, with 14 bases lying between them. The CDR3 region is CASSPEAARETQYF. CDR3 in DNA: TGTGCCAGCAGCCCTGAGGCGGCCAGAGAGACCCAGTACTTC.

There are many counts of this clonotype. The rearrangement links TRBV3-1 to TRBJ2-5; 7 positions match TRBD2. The CDR3 has 15 residues. Germline values: CDR1 LGHDT, CDR2 YNNKEL (reference sequence). With 7 bases clipped from V and 1 base from J, the junction kept 9 bases outside the gene matches. The CDR3 loop is CASTPAWGGQETQYF. CDR3 coding DNA: TGTGCCAGCACCCCAGCGTGGGGGGGCCAAGAGACCCAGTACTTC.

This clonotype has more than one count but fewer than ten. The chain employs TRBV30 and TRBJ2-1; 11 bases line up with TRBD2. There are 16 residues in the CDR3. After removal of 2 bases from V and 4 bases from J, the junction contained 7 bases not matched to a gene. Germline CDR1 and CDR2: GTSNPN and SVGIG (reference sequence). The CDR3 bases are TGTGCCTGGAGTCTCCGACTAGCGGGGAGATACAATGAGCAGTTCTTC. Translation: CAWSLRLAGRYNEQFF. Filled out from reference TRBV30 and TRBJ2-1, the complete variable domain reads SQTIHQWPATLVQPVGSPLSLECTVEGTSNPNLYWYRQAAGRGLQLLFYSVGIGQISSEVPQNLSASRPQDRQFILSSKKLLLSDSGFYLCAWSLRLAGRYNEQFFGPGTRLTVL.

V usage is TRBV5-1 and J usage is TRBJ2-7; tentatively, D is TRBD1 (6 bases). CDR3 size: 14 residues. Trimming shortened V by 5 bases and J by 4 bases, and 16 bases separated the two germline ends. Germline V CDR1 and CDR2: SGHRS, YFSETQ. This CDR3 is CASRHSGHSYEQYF. The CDR3 DNA is TGCGCCAGCAGACATTCGGGACACTCGTACGAGCAGTACTTC.

Turning to this clonotype: This may be a read error, as it is one base from a much larger clone. The chain recombines TRBV12-3 or TRBV12-4 with TRBJ2-7; D remains unclear. V gave up 0 bases and J gave up 6 bases, with 9 bases separating them. There are 13 residues in the CDR3. CDR3 in amino acids: CASSLALVAEQYF. As DNA, the CDR3 is TGTGCCAGCAGTTTAGCCCTAGTTGCCGAGCAGTACTTC.

This clonotype was seen at least ten times. The gene calls are TRBV4-1 and TRBJ2-3; 16 bases align to TRBD2. Germline V gene data show CDR1 as MGHRA and CDR2 as YSYEKL. V lost 0 bases to trimming and J lost 5 bases; unmatched junction nucleotides: 5. The CDR3 is 18 residues long. CDR3 sequence: CASSQDGTSGRAKDTQYF. CDR3 DNA sequence: TGCGCCAGCAGCCAAGATGGGACTAGCGGGAGGGCCAAAGATACGCAGTATTTT.